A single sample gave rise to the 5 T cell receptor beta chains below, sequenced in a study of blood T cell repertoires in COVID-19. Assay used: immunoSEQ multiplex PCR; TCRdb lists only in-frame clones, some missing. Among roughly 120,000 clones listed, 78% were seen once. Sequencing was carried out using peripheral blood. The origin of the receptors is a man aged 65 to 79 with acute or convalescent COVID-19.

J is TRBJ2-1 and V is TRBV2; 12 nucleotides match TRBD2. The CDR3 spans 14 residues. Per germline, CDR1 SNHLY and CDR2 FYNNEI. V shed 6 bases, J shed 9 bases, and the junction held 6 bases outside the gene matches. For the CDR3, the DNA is TGTGCCAGCAGGGCGACTAGCGGGGGAAGTGAGCAGTTCTTC. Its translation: CASRATSGGSEQFF.

CDR3 sequence (DNA): TGTGCCAGCTCGACAGGGGGCTATGGCTACACCTTC. Its protein product is CASSTGGYGYTF. The J gene is TRBJ1-2, the V gene TRBV18; 9 bases are shared with TRBD1. From germline, CDR1 is KGHSH and CDR2 LQKENI. Trimming removed 6 bases from V and 4 bases from J; junction bases left unmatched: 0. The CDR3 sequence is 12 residues long. The entire variable domain, with the rest obtained from reference TRBV18 and TRBJ1-2, is as follows: NAGVMQNPRHLVRRRGQEARLRCSPMKGHSHVYWYRQLPEEGLKFMVYLQKENIIDESGMPKERFSAEFPKEGPSILRIQQVVRGDSAAYFCASSTGGYGYTFGSGTRLTVV.

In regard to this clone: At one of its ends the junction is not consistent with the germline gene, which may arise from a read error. CDR3 coding DNA: TGTGCCAGCAGCGAAGAAGGACTAGCGACTAACACCGGGGAGCTGTTTTTT. Its translation: CASSEEGLATNTGELFF. The rearrangement joins TRBV4-2 to TRBJ2-2; TRBD2 matches at 9 bases. The CDR3 runs 17 residues. Germline V gene data show CDR1 as LGHNA and CDR2 as YNFKEQ.

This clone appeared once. The CDR3 here is CATSALGQNYGYTF. Written as DNA, the CDR3 is TGTGCCACCAGTGCTCTCGGACAGAACTATGGCTACACCTTC. The genes are TRBV24-1 and TRBJ1-2; maybe TRBD1 (6 bases). CDR1 is KGHDR, CDR2 SFDVKD, per germline. Trimming removed 5 bases from V and 2 bases from J, with 11 bases in between. The CDR3 loop spans 14 amino acids.

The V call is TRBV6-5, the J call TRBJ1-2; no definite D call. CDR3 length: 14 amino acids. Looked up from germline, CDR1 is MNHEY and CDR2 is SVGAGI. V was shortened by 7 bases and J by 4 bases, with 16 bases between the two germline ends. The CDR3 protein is CASTGAPGGYGYTF. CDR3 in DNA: TGTGCCAGCACGGGAGCCCCAGGAGGCTATGGCTACACCTTC.